This T cell receptor beta chain was identified in a study of shared clonotypes between healthy human individuals. Only Caucasian adults living in Nashville, Tennessee made up the donor group. Study observations and caveats: In contrast to clonotypes shared by all four donors, non-shared clonotypes had lower generation probabilities. Estimated richness values were generally larger in naive subsets than in memory subsets.

Turning to this clone: Its specificity is not known.

V was shortened by 5 bases and J by 2 bases, with 16 bases between the two germline ends. Germline V lookup: CDR1 MNHNY, CDR2 SVGAGI (reference sequence). There are 15 residues in the CDR3. Deep-level running was used for the assay. Clones were read by immunoSEQ multiplex PCR, and TCRdb kept only the in-frame ones, dropping some. Of some 680,000 clones in the sample, more than 70% were seen once. The source material was memory CD4+ T cells sorted from blood. Stated subset: CD45RA-negative fraction. V gene TRBV6-6 combines with J gene TRBJ2-7; D perhaps matches TRBD1 (6 bases). This clonotype originated in a woman younger than 45 in good health. Written as DNA, the CDR3 is TGTGCCAGCAGTAACCCCCAGGGGACAACCTACGAGCAGTACTTC. It is translated as CASSNPQGTTYEQYF.